These 21 T cell receptor beta chains originate from one sample sequenced in a study of Graves' ophthalmopathy and Graves' hyperthyroidism. RNA transcripts yielded amplified TCR beta CDR3 regions. HTBI primers were used in a first-round RT-PCR, which preceded a second-round multiplex PCR. TCRdb re-called the multiplex PCR reads with MiXCR, one entry per CDR3 protein. The sample yields over a million distinct CDR3 sequences, 36% seen once. The sample comprised peripheral blood or thyroid tissue (not recorded which). The source of these receptors is an adult man with Graves' hyperthyroidism.

This clonotype showed up just a few times. A clone one base away is much larger, so this may be a read error. This chain uses TRBV20-1 with TRBJ1-2; D gene uncertain. Trimming shortened V by 3 bases and J by 0 bases, and 14 bases separated the two germline ends. The CDR3 loop spans 15 amino acids. Germline V lookup: CDR1 DFQATT, CDR2 SNEGSKA (reference sequence). The CDR3 sequence is CSARAGRVTNYGYTF. DNA for the CDR3: TGCAGTGCTAGGGCCGGTCGAGTCACTAACTATGGCTACACCTTC.

This clonotype was counted at least ten times. This chain joins TRBV7-9 and TRBJ1-2; D possibly corresponds to TRBD1 (6 bases). The CDR3 contains 14 residues. V was pared by 1 base and J by 5 bases, with 11 bases between. Germline loops: CDR1 SEHNR, CDR2 FQNEAQ (reference sequence). CDR3 sequence (DNA): TGTGCCAGCAGCTTAGGGCCAGGGGATTATGGCTACACCTTC. Protein product: CASSLGPGDYGYTF.

The CDR3 coding sequence is TGTGCCAGCAGCTTAGCGGGACCAGGACTGGAGACCCAGTACTTC. Its translation: CASSLAGPGLETQYF. This rearrangement joins TRBV7-9 to TRBJ2-5, with D perhaps assigned TRBD1 or TRBD2 (5 bases each). The CDR3 contains 15 residues. The ends were cut back, 0 bases at V and 5 bases at J, with 13 bases in the middle. The germline V gene has CDR1 SEHNR and CDR2 FQNEAQ (reference sequence).

The chain employs TRBV19 and TRBJ1-2; the match to TRBD1 covers 7 bases. V lost 8 bases, J lost 2 bases, and 14 bases stayed unmatched. Germline CDR1 LNHDA, CDR2 SQIVND (reference sequence). The CDR3 consists of 16 residues. CDR3 sequence: CASRRQGDGANYGYTF. The CDR3 DNA reads as TGTGCCAGTCGGAGACAGGGTGACGGGGCCAACTATGGCTACACCTTC.

Ten or more counts support this clonotype. This chain connects TRBV7-2 to TRBJ1-2; 7 bases line up with TRBD1. The CDR3 runs 13 residues. Germline CDR1 is SGHTA and CDR2 is FQGNSA. V shed 5 bases and J 5 bases; nucleotides not matched to a gene: 5. In DNA form, the CDR3 reads TGTGCCAGCAGCGGGGACAGCGCATATGGCTACACCTTC. This encodes CASSGDSAYGYTF.

The V gene is TRBV19, the J gene TRBJ2-7, with D tentatively TRBD1 or TRBD2 (5 bases each). Gene TRBJ2-1 matches the end of the DNA better, so the J call may be wrong. Germline V gene lookup returns CDR1 LNHDA and CDR2 SQIVND (reference sequence). The CDR3 sequence is 14 residues long. As DNA, the CDR3 is TGTGCCAGTAGTCGCCGGGACGGCGGCAATGAGCAGTTCTTC. Its translation is CASSRRDGGNEQFF.

This clonotype was seen repeatedly, ten times or more. The chain employs TRBV9 and TRBJ1-2; D is unresolved. CDR3 length: 15 amino acids. Germline assignment: CDR1 SGDLS and CDR2 YYNGEE. Trimming left V 5 bases short and J 0 bases short, with 14 bases between. The CDR3 loop is CASSAGDAANYGYTF. In DNA, the CDR3 is TGTGCCAGCAGTGCCGGAGACGCAGCTAACTATGGCTACACCTTC.

Ten or more counts support this clonotype. This chain links TRBV12-3 or TRBV12-4 with TRBJ1-2, with a weak D call TRBD1 (6 bases). Trimming shortened V by 3 bases and J by 7 bases, and 12 bases separated the two germline ends. This CDR3 region has 13 residues. CDR3 coding DNA: TGTGCCAGCAGTTTGGGGGGCCAAGGTGGCTACACCTTC. Translated: CASSLGGQGGYTF.

This clonotype was picked up one time. The chain employs TRBV29-1 and TRBJ1-1; 9 positions match TRBD1. Looked up from germline, CDR1 is SQVTM and CDR2 is ANQGSEA. J lost 4 bases, V lost 4 bases, and 4 bases had no gene match. The CDR3 totals 13 residues. CDR3 residues: CSVVGTGSTEAFF. CDR3 sequence (DNA): TGCAGCGTTGTAGGGACAGGGTCCACTGAAGCTTTCTTT.

V is TRBV12-3 or TRBV12-4 and J is TRBJ2-2; 11 bases map to TRBD2. The CDR3 spans 15 residues. Trimming at V came to 6 bases and at J to 6 bases, leaving 6 bases not matched to a gene. This chain's CDR3 is CASRATSGISGELFF. The CDR3 DNA is TGTGCCAGCAGAGCGACTAGCGGGATCTCCGGGGAGCTGTTTTTT.

This clonotype was seen repeatedly, ten times or more. The chain is built from TRBV9 and TRBJ1-1; D is unclear. This CDR3 contains 11 residues. V lost 4 bases and J lost 9, with 10 bases in between. The germline V gene encodes CDR1 SGDLS and CDR2 YYNGEE. CDR3: CASSQGGKAFF. The DNA of the CDR3 is TGTGCCAGCAGCCAAGGAGGGAAAGCTTTCTTT.

This clonotype was counted a few times. V and J are TRBV6-5 and TRBJ2-7; a weak D match, TRBD1 (5 bases). V lost 2 bases and J lost 7, with 15 bases in between. Germline assignment: CDR1 MNHEY and CDR2 SVGAGI. This CDR3 is 14 amino acids long. Written as DNA, the CDR3 is TGTGCCAGCAGTTACGACGGGTTGGGGCGTGAGCAGTACTTC. As protein: CASSYDGLGREQYF.

Concerning this clonotype itself: Given the absence of the conserved phenylalanine or tryptophan at the CDR3 end, a read error is likely. The CDR3 nucleotides read TGTGCCAGCTCTAGGATCTCCTACGAGCAGTACCTC. It is translated as CASSRISYEQYL. The chain joins TRBV12-3 or TRBV12-4 to TRBJ2-7, with D hard to call. Trimming left V 8 bases short and J 0 bases short, with 8 bases between. The CDR3 is 12 amino acids.

There are a few counts of this clonotype. The chain has TRBV9 and TRBJ1-1, with TRBD1 identical over 9 bases. This CDR3 region has 15 residues. The germline gives CDR1 SGDLS, CDR2 YYNGEE. The trim removed 3 bases at V and 5 bases at J, leaving 8 bases unmatched. In DNA form, the CDR3 reads TGTGCCAGCAGCGGGGGGGACAGGGAGAGGACTGAAGCTTTCTTT. Translating gives CASSGGDRERTEAFF.

The chain has TRBV15 and TRBJ2-5, with 12 bases aligning to TRBD2. V shed 2 bases, J shed 4 bases, and the junction held 2 bases outside the gene matches. Germline CDR1 LNHNV, CDR2 YYDKDF (reference sequence). This CDR3 has 15 amino acids. The CDR3 DNA reads as TGTGCCACCAGCAGACAGGGACTAGCGGGAGAGACCCAGTACTTC. Protein product: CATSRQGLAGETQYF.

In its sample, this clonotype was seen many times. This sequence joins TRBV6-1 and TRBJ1-3; D is ambiguous. V was clipped by 2 bases and J by 4 bases, with 12 bases between them. This CDR3 has 15 residues. From germline, CDR1 is MNHNS and CDR2 SASEGT. The CDR3 bases are TGTGCCAGCAGTGAAATTGGGTTATTCGGAAACACCATATATTTT. Translated: CASSEIGLFGNTIYF.

The chain employs TRBV10-3 and TRBJ1-1; 8 bases line up with TRBD1. Germline CDR1 and CDR2: ENHRY and SYGVKD. The CDR3 is made up of 11 amino acids. The V segment lost 7 bases and the J segment 11 bases; nucleotides outside the gene matches: 6. The CDR3 DNA follows: TGTGCCATCAATACAGGGGGAGATGCTTTCTTT. Protein: CAINTGGDAFF.

This clonotype was seen more than once but under ten times. V usage is TRBV6-5 and J usage is TRBJ1-5; 9 bases are a match to TRBD1. The CDR3 loop spans 15 amino acids. Trimming took 5 bases from V and 6 from J; bases not matched to a gene: 8. The germline V gene has CDR1 MNHEY and CDR2 SVGAGI. CDR3 in amino acids: CASSATGTGTQPQHF. For the CDR3, the DNA is TGTGCCAGCAGTGCTACCGGGACAGGGACTCAGCCCCAGCATTTT.

This clonotype appeared a few times. The rearrangement uses TRBV10-2 and TRBJ2-7, with 7 bases that match TRBD2. CDR1 and CDR2 (germline): WSHSY, SAAADI. V dropped 10 bases and J dropped 5; count of bases not matched to a gene: 8. This CDR3 comprises 12 residues. Here the CDR3 reads CATRLAGDEQYF. CDR3 nucleotide sequence: TGCGCCACCCGACTAGCCGGTGACGAGCAGTACTTC.

This clonotype was recorded at least ten times. This chain joins TRBV12-3 or TRBV12-4 and TRBJ2-5; the D call may be TRBD1 or TRBD2 (5 bases each). There are 13 residues in the CDR3. Trimming took off 6 bases at V and 3 bases at J, with 11 bases between the two ends. Here the CDR3 reads CASSLGRKETQYF. The CDR3 bases are TGTGCCAGCAGCCTGGGACGCAAAGAGACCCAGTACTTC.

This clonotype came up many times. V usage is TRBV10-2 and J usage is TRBJ1-2, with a weak D call TRBD1 (6 bases). The CDR3 is made up of 13 amino acids. Trimming left V 10 bases short and J 4 bases short, with 16 bases between. The germline CDR1 and CDR2 sequences are WSHSY and SAAADI. The CDR3 loop is CATMEDRPYGYTF. The CDR3 region has the DNA TGCGCCACCATGGAAGACAGGCCCTATGGCTACACCTTC.